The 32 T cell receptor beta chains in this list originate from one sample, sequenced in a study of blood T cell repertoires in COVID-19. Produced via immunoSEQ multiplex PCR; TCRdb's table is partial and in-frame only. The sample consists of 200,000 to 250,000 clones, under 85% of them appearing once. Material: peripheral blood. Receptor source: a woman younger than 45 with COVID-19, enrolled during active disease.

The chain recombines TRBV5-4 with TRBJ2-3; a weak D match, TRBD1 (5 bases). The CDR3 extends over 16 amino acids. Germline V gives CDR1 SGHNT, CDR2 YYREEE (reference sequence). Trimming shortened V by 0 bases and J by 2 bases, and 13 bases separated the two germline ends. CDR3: CASSLVFGQTTDTQYF. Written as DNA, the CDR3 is TGTGCCAGCAGCTTGGTCTTTGGACAAACCACAGATACGCAGTATTTT.

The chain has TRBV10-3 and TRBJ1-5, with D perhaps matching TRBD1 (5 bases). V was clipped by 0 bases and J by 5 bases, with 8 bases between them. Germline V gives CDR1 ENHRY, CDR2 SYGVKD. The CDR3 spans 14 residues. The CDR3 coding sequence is TGTGCCATCAGTGAGTCCCAGGGTTATCAGCCCCAGCATTTT. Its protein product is CAISESQGYQPQHF.

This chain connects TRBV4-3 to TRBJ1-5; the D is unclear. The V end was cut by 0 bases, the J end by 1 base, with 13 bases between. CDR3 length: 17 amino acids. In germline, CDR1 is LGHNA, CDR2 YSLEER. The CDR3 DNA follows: TGCGCCAGCAGCCAAGATAGAATTCGGGTGAGCAATCAGCCCCAGCATTTT. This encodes CASSQDRIRVSNQPQHF.

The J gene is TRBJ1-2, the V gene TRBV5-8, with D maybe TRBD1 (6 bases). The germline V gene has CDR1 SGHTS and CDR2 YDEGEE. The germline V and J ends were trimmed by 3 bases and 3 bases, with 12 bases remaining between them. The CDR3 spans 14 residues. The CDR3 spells CASSSGGLHYGYTF. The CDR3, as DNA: TGTGCCAGCAGCTCGGGGGGCCTTCACTATGGCTACACCTTC.

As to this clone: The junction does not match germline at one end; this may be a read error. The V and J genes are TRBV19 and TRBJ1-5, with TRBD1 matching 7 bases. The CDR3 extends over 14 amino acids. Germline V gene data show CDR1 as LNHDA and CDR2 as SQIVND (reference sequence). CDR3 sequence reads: CASSVGQSKQPQHF. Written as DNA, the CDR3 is TGTGCCAGTAGTGTGGGACAGAGCAAGCAGCCCCAGCATTTT.

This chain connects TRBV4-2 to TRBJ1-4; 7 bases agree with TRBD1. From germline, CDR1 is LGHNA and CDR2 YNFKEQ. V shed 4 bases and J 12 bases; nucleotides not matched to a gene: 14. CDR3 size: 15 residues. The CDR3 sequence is CASSLKGARIEELFF. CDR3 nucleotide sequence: TGTGCCAGCAGCCTCAAGGGGGCGAGGATAGAGGAACTGTTTTTT.

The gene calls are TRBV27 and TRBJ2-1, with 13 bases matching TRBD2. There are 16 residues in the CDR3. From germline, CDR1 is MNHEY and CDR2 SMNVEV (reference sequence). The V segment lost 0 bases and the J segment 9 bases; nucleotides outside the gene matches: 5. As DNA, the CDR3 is TGTGCCAGCAGTTTATCACTAGCGGGGGGGAGTGTTGAGCAGTTCTTC. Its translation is CASSLSLAGGSVEQFF.

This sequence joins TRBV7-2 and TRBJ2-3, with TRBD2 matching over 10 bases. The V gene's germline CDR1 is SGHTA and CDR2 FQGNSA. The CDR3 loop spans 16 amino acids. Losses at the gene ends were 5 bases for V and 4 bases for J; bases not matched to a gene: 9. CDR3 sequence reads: CASSLGPSGGADTQYF. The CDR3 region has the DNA TGTGCCAGCAGCCTAGGTCCTAGCGGGGGTGCAGATACGCAGTATTTT.

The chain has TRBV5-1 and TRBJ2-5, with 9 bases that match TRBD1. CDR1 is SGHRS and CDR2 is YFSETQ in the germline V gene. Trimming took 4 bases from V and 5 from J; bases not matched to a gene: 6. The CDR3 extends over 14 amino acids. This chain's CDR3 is CASSGGQGRETQYF. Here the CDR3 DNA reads TGCGCCAGCAGCGGGGGACAGGGCAGGGAGACCCAGTACTTC.

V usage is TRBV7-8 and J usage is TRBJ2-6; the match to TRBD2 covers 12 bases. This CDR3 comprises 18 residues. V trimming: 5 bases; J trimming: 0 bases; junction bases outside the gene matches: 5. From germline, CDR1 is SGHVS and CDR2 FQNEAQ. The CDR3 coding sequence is TGTGCCAGCAGCGTCAGACTAGCGGGGGTCTCTGGGGCCAACGTCCTGACTTTC. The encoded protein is CASSVRLAGVSGANVLTF.

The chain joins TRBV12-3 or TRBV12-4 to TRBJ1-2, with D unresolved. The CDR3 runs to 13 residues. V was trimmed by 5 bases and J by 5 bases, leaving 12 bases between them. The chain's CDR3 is CASSARSYYGYTF. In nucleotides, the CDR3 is TGTGCCAGCAGTGCCCGGAGCTATTATGGCTACACCTTC.

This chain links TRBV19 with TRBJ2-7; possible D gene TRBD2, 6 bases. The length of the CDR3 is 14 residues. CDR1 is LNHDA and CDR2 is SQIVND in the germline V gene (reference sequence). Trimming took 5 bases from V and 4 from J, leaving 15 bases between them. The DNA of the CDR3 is TGTGCCAGTAGTTCTTCGGGGGTTCCGTACGAGCAGTACTTC. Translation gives CASSSSGVPYEQYF.

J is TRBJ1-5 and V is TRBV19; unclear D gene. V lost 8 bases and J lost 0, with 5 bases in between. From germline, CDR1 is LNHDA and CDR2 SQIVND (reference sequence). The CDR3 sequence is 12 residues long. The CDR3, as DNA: TGTGCCAGTTCATTTAGCAATCAGCCCCAGCATTTT. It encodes CASSFSNQPQHF.

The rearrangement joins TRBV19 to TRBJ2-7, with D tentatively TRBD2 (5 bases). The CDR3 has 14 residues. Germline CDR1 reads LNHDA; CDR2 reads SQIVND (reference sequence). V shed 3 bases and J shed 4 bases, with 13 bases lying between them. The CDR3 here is CASSIRGNKYEQYF. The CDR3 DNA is TGTGCCAGTAGTATCCGAGGGAACAAGTACGAGCAGTACTTC.

The CDR3 sequence is CASSPDRGLPYEQYF. CDR3 bases: TGTGCCAGCAGCCCGGACAGGGGGCTACCCTACGAGCAGTACTTC. The rearrangement uses TRBV5-6 and TRBJ2-7, with 11 bases matching TRBD1. V lost 4 bases to trimming and J lost 2 bases; unmatched junction nucleotides: 5. CDR3 length: 15 amino acids. Germline loops: CDR1 SGHDT, CDR2 YYEEEE.

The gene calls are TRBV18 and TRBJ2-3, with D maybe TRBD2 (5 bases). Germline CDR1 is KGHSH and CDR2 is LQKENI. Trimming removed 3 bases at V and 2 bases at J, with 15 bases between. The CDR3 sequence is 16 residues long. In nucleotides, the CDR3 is TGTGCCAGCTCACCCTACGCTCCGGGGAACACAGATACGCAGTATTTT. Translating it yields CASSPYAPGNTDTQYF.

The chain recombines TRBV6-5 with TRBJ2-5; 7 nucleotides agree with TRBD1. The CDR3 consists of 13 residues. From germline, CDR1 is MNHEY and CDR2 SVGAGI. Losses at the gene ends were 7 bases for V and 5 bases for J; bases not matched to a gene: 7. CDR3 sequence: CASKGGLRETQYF. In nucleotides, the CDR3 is TGTGCCAGCAAAGGGGGCCTCCGGGAGACCCAGTACTTC.

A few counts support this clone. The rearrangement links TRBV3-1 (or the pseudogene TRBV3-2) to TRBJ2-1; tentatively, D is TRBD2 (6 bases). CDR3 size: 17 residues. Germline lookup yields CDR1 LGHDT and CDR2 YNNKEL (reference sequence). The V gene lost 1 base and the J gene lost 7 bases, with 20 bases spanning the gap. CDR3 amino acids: CASSQVIATRSQNEQFF. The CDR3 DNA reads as TGTGCCAGCAGCCAAGTAATCGCGACTAGGAGCCAAAATGAGCAGTTCTTC.

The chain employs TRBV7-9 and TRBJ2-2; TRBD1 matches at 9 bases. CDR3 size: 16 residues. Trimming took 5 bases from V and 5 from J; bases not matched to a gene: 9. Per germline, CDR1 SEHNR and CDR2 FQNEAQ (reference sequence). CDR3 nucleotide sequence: TGTGCCAGCAGCCTATTTTGGGACAGGGAAACCGGGGAGCTGTTTTTT. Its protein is CASSLFWDRETGELFF.

This CDR3 is CASSRTGGNSGINEQFF. Written as DNA, the CDR3 is TGTGCCAGCAGTAGGACAGGGGGCAATAGCGGCATTAATGAGCAGTTCTTC. The chain couples TRBV2 to TRBJ2-1, with 11 bases fitting TRBD1. CDR3 length equals 17 residues. With 5 bases clipped from V and 7 bases from J, the junction kept 13 bases outside the gene matches. CDR1 is SNHLY, CDR2 FYNNEI, per germline.

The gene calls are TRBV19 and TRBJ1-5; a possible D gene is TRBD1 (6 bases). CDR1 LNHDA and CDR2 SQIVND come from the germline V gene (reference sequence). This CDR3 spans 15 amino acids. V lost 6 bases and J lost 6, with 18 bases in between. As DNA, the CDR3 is TGTGCCAGTAGGCCGGGGGGCGGGAGGAGTCAGCCCCAGCATTTT. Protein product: CASRPGGGRSQPQHF.

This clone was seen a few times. CDR3 bases: TGCAGCGTTGAAGTCCGCGGCGGCGAGCAGTACTTC. It translates to CSVEVRGGEQYF. The V call is TRBV29-1, the J call TRBJ2-7; D call uncertain. V dropped 1 base and J dropped 6 bases, with 10 bases sitting between them. The CDR3 sequence is 12 residues long. Germline CDR1 and CDR2: SQVTM and ANQGSEA.

The CDR3 DNA is TGTGCCAGCAGCCGGGCAGGGGCTAATTCACCCCTCCACTTT. It specifies CASSRAGANSPLHF. This chain links TRBV6-4 with TRBJ1-6, with D tentatively TRBD1 (6 bases). There are 14 residues in the CDR3. The V end lost 6 bases, the J end lost 6 bases, and 12 bases lay between the germline ends. CDR1 is MRHNA and CDR2 is SNTAGT in the germline V gene.

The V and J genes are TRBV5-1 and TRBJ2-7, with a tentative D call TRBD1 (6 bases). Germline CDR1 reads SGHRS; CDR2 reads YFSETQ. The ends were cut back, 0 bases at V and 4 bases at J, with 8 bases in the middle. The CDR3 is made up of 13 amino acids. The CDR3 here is CASSLGDKYEQYF. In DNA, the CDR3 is TGCGCCAGCAGCTTGGGGGACAAATACGAGCAGTACTTC.

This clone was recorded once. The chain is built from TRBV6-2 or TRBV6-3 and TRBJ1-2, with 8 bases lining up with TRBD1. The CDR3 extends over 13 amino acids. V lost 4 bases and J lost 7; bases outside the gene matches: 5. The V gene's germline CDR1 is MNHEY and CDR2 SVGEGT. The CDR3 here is CASSWDRTFGYTF. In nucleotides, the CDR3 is TGTGCCAGCAGTTGGGACAGGACTTTTGGCTACACCTTC.

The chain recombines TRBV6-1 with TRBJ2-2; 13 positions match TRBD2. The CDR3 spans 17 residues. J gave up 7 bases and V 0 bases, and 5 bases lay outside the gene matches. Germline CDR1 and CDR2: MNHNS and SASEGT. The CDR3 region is CASSEATSGRANGELFF. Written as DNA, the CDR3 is TGTGCCAGCAGTGAAGCCACTAGCGGGAGGGCCAACGGGGAGCTGTTTTTT.

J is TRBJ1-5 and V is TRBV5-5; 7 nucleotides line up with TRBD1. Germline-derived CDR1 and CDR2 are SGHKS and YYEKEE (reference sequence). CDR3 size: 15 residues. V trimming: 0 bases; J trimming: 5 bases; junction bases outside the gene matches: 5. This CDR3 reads CASSLAATGYQPQHF. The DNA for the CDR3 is TGTGCCAGCAGCTTGGCCGCGACAGGGTATCAGCCCCAGCATTTT.

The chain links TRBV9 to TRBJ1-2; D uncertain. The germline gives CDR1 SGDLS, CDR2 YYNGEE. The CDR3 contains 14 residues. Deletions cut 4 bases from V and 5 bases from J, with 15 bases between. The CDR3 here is CASSPQPGGYGYTF. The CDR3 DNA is TGTGCCAGCAGCCCTCAACCCGGCGGATATGGCTACACCTTC.

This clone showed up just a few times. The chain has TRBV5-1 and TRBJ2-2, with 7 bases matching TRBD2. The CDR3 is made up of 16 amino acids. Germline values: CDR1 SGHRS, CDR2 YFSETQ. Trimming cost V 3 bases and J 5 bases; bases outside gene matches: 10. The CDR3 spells CASSSTVGGRTGELFF. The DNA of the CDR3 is TGCGCCAGCAGCTCCACTGTGGGCGGGAGAACCGGGGAGCTGTTTTTT.

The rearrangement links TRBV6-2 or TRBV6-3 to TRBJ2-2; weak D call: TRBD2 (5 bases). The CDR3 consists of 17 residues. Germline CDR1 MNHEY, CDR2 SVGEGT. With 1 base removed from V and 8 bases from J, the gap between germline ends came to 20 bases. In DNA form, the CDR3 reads TGTGCCAGCAGTTACTTATGGACTGGTCTAGGGCCTGGGGAGCTGTTTTTT. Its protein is CASSYLWTGLGPGELFF.

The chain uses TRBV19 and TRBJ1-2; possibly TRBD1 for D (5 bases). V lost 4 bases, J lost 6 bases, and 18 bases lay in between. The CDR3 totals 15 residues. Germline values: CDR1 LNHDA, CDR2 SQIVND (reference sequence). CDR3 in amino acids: CASSSRQFQRDGYTF. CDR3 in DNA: TGTGCCAGTAGTAGCAGACAGTTCCAGCGGGATGGCTACACCTTC.

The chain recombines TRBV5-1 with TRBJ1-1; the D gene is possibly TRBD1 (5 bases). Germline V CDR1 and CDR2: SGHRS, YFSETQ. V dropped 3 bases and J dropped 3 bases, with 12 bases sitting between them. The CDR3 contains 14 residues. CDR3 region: CASSSGRGDTEAFF. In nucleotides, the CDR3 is TGCGCCAGCAGCTCTGGGAGGGGTGACACTGAAGCTTTCTTT.